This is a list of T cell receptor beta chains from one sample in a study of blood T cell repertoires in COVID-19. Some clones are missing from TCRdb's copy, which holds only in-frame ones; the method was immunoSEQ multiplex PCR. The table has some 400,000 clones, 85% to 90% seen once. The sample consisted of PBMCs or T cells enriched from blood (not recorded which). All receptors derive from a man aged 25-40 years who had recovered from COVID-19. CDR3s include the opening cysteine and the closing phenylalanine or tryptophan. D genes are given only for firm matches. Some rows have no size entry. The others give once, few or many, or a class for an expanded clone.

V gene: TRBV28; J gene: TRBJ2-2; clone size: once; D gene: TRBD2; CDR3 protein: CASSLRLAGGGAELFF; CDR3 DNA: TGTGCCAGCAGCCTACGACTAGCGGGAGGAGGGGCGGAGCTGTTTTTT
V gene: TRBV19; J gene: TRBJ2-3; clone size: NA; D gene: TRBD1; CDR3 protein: CASSIPGQGTDTQYF; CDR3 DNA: TGTGCCAGTAGTATTCCGGGACAGGGCACAGATACGCAGTATTTT
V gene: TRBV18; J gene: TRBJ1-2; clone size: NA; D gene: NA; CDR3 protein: CASSPDSDYGYTF; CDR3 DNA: TGTGCCAGCTCACCGGACAGCGATTATGGCTACACCTTC
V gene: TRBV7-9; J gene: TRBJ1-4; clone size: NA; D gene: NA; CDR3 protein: CASSPGQSVTNEKLFF; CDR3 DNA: TGTGCCAGCAGCCCAGGACAGTCCGTAACTAATGAAAAACTGTTTTTT
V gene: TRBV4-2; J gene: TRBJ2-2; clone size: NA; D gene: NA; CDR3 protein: CASSQDPVVDGELFF; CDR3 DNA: TGTGCCAGCAGCCAAGATCCAGTTGTTGACGGGGAGCTGTTTTTT
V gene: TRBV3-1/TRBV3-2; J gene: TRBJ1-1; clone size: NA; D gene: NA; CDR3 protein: CASSPSRGGAWDEAFF; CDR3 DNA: TGTGCCAGCAGCCCCTCGCGGGGCGGAGCTTGGGATGAAGCTTTCTTT
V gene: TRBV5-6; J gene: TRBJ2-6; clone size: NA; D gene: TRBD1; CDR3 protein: CASSRPGQLSSGANVLTF; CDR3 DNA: TGTGCCAGCAGCCGGCCGGGACAGCTTTCCTCTGGGGCCAACGTCCTGACTTTC
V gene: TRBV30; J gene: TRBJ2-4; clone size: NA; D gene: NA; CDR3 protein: CAWSPPSQGKNIQYF; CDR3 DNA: TGTGCCTGGAGTCCCCCCTCCCAGGGGAAAAACATTCAGTACTTC
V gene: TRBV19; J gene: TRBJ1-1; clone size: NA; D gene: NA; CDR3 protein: CASTLRAKAFF; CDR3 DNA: TGTGCCAGTACCCTTCGAGCTAAAGCTTTCTTT
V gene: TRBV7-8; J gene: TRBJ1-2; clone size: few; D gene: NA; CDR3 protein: CASSLVLRQTPNYGYTF; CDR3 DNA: TGTGCCAGCAGCTTAGTACTCAGGCAGACGCCAAACTATGGCTACACCTTC
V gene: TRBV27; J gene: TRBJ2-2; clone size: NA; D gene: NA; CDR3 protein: CASSSQNTGELFF; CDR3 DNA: TGTGCCAGCAGTTCCCAGAACACCGGGGAGCTGTTTTTT
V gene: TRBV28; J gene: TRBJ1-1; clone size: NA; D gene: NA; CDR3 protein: CASSLYLTITNTEAFF; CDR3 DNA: TGTGCCAGCAGTTTATACTTGACAATAACGAACACTGAAGCTTTCTTT
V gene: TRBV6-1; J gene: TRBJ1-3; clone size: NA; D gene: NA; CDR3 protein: CASSEAVTAGNTIYF; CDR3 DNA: TGTGCCAGCAGTGAAGCAGTCACAGCTGGAAACACCATATATTTT
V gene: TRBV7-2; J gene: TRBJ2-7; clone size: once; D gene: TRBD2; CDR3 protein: CASSLGGVAGVYEQYF; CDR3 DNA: TGTGCCAGCAGCTTAGGTGGAGTAGCGGGGGTCTACGAGCAGTACTTC
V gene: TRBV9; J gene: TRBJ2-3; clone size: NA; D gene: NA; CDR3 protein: CASSVVASSSTDTQYF; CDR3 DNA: TGTGCCAGCAGCGTAGTGGCTAGCAGTAGCACAGATACGCAGTATTTT
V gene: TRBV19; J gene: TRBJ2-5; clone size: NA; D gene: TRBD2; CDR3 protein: CASSMTSVNQETQYF; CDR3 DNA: TGTGCCAGTAGTATGACTAGCGTAAACCAAGAGACCCAGTACTTC
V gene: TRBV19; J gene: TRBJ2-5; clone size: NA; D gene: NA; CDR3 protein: CASSIDRRSETQYF; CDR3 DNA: TGTGCCAGTAGTATTGACAGGCGGTCGGAGACCCAGTACTTC
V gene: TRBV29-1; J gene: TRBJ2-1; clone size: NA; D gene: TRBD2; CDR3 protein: CSVRRAGGRNEQFF; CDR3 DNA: TGCAGCGTTCGTAGAGCGGGGGGGAGGAATGAGCAGTTCTTC
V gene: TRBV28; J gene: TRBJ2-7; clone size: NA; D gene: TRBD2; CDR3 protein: CASTKGLEGVEQYF; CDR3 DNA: TGTGCCAGCACTAAGGGACTAGAGGGGGTCGAGCAGTACTTC
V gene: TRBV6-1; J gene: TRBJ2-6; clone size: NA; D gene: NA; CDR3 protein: CASSERTGGSGANVLTF; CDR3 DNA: TGTGCCAGCAGTGAAAGAACTGGCGGCTCTGGGGCCAACGTCCTGACTTTC
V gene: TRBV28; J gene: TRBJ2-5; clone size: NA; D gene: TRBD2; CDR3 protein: CASSLAGGPGETQYF; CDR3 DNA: TGTGCCAGCAGCTTAGCGGGAGGGCCGGGAGAGACCCAGTACTTC
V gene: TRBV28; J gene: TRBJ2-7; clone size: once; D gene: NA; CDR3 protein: CASSSTGTPGLRWYEQYF; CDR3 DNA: TGTGCCAGCAGTTCCACCGGGACTCCGGGCCTCCGGTGGTACGAGCAGTACTTC
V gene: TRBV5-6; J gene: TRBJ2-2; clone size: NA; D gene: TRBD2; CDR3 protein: CASSLGLASWELFF; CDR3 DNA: TGTGCCAGCAGCTTGGGACTAGCGTCCTGGGAGCTGTTTTTT
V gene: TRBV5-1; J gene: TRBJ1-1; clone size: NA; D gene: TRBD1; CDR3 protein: CASSLSRTGYEGPLNTEAFF; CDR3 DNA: TGCGCCAGCAGCTTGTCTCGGACAGGGTATGAGGGGCCCCTGAACACTGAAGCTTTCTTT
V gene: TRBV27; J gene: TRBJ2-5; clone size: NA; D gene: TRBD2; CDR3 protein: CASSLGRLAVETQYF; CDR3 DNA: TGTGCCAGCAGTTTAGGAAGACTAGCAGTAGAGACCCAGTACTTC
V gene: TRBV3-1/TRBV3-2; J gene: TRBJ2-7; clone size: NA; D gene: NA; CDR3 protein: CASSLVAGHLEQYF; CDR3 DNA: TGTGCCAGCAGCCTGGTAGCCGGCCACCTGGAGCAGTACTTC
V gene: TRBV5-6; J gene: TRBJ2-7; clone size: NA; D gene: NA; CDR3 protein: CASSDTSGVEQYF; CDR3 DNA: TGTGCCAGCAGCGACACATCAGGGGTAGAGCAGTACTTC
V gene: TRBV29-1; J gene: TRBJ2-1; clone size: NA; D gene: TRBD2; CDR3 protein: CSVVNGRDNEQFF; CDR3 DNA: TGCAGCGTTGTTAACGGGAGGGACAATGAGCAGTTCTTC
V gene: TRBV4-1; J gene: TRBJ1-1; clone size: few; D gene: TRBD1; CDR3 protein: CASSHRQGGVWGQAFF; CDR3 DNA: TGCGCCAGCAGCCATCGACAGGGAGGCGTCTGGGGGCAAGCTTTCTTT
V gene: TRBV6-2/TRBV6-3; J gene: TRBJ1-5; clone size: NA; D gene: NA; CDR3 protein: CASSDGRHSNQPQHF; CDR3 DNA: TGTGCCAGCAGCGACGGGAGACATAGCAATCAGCCCCAGCATTTT
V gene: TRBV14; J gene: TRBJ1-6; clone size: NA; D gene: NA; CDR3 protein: CASSQVRGGSPLHF; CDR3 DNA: TGTGCCAGCAGCCAAGTCAGGGGCGGTTCACCCCTCCACTTT
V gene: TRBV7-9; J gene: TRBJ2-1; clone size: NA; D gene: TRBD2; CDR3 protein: CASSAPGLADFSYNEQFF; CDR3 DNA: TGTGCCAGCAGCGCACCGGGACTAGCGGATTTCTCCTACAATGAGCAGTTCTTC
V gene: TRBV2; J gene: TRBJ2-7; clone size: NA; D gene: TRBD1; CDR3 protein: CASSSQGQGAEQYF; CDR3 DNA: TGTGCCAGCAGTTCTCAGGGACAGGGTGCCGAGCAGTACTTC
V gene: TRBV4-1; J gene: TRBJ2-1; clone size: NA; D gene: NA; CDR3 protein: CASSQDFYDPGGLNEQFF; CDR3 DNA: TGCGCCAGCAGCCAAGACTTCTACGACCCCGGGGGGCTCAATGAGCAGTTCTTC
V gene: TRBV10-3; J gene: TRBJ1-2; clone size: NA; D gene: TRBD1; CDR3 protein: CATEAGTGTGGYTF; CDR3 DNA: TGTGCCACCGAAGCCGGGACAGGGACTGGTGGCTACACCTTC
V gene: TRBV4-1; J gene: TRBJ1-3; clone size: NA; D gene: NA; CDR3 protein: CASSQEGSLDSGNTIYF; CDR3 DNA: TGCGCCAGCAGCCAAGAAGGAAGTCTAGACTCTGGAAACACCATATATTTT
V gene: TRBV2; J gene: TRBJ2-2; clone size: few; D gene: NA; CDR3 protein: CASSVSRQTGELFF; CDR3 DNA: TGTGCCAGCAGTGTTTCCAGGCAGACCGGGGAGCTGTTTTTT
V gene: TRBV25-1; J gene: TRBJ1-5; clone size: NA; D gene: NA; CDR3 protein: CASSKEWGQTNNQPQHF; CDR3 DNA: TGTGCCAGCAGCAAAGAATGGGGACAAACTAACAATCAGCCCCAGCATTTT
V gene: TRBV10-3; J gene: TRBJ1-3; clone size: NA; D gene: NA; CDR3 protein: CAIGAPGSSGNTIYF; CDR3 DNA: TGTGCCATAGGGGCGCCGGGTTCGTCTGGAAACACCATATATTTT
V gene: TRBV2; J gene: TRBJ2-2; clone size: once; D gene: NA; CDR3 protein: CASSEWSSANTGELFF; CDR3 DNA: TGTGCCAGCAGTGAATGGAGCAGCGCGAACACCGGGGAGCTGTTTTTT
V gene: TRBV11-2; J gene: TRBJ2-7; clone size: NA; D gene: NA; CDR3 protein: CASSLPPPAYEQYF; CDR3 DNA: TGTGCCAGCAGCTTACCGCCACCGGCCTACGAGCAGTACTTC
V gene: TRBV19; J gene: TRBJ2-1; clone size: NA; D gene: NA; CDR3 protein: CASSMVGLSYNEQFF; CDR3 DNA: TGTGCCAGTAGTATGGTGGGCCTCTCCTACAATGAGCAGTTCTTC
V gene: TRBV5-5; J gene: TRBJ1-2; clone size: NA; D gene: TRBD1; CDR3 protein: CASSWDSNSYGYTF; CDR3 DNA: TGTGCCAGCAGCTGGGACAGCAACTCCTATGGCTACACCTTC
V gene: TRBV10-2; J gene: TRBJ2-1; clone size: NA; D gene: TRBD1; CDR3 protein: CASGTAFYEQFF; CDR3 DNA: TGCGCCAGCGGGACAGCTTTCTATGAGCAGTTCTTC
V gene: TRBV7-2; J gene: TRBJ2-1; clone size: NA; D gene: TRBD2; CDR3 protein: CASSPTTWTSAYNEQFF; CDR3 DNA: TGTGCCAGCAGCCCTACCACCTGGACTAGCGCATACAATGAGCAGTTCTTC